This record covers a single T cell receptor beta chain. TCRdb's table, derived via immunoSEQ multiplex PCR, lists solely in-frame clones and lacks some. The table lists 130,000 to 150,000 clones, about nine tenths of them singletons. The data originate from a study of control samples from healthy donors and cancer patients. V lost 10 bases, J lost 2 bases, and 14 bases lay in between. Germline values: CDR1 SGHNT, CDR2 YYREEE (reference sequence). The CDR3 is 13 residues long. This chain uses TRBV5-4 with TRBJ2-3, with D perhaps matching TRBD1 or TRBD2 (6 bases each). The material sequenced was blood. The clonotype originates from a woman in her twenties or thirties in good health. The CDR3 DNA reads as TGTGCCGTGGGGGGCGGGGACACAGATACGCAGTATTTT. Amino acid sequence: CAVGGGDTDTQYF.